Presented here are 20 T cell receptor beta chains from one specimen sequenced in a study of blood T cell repertoires in COVID-19. Only in-frame clones appear in the TCRdb table, and some are missing; sequencing was by immunoSEQ multiplex PCR. The sample has more than 7,500 clones, about 91% seen once. Material: peripheral blood. All receptors derive from a woman in her forties or fifties with active COVID-19.

The chain combines TRBV5-5 with TRBJ2-3, with unresolved D. Deletions cut 4 bases from V and 1 base from J, with 10 bases between. The CDR3 sequence is 14 residues long. The germline V gene encodes CDR1 SGHKS and CDR2 YYEKEE (reference sequence). The chain's CDR3 is CASSQQTGTDTQYF. The CDR3 DNA follows: TGTGCCAGCAGCCAACAGACGGGCACAGATACGCAGTATTTT.

This clone was detected a few times. Here the CDR3 DNA reads TGCGCCAGCAGCCAAGGAGGTGGCGGGCCACAAGAGACCCAGTACTTC. This codes for CASSQGGGGPQETQYF. V usage is TRBV4-1 and J usage is TRBJ2-5, with D maybe TRBD2 (5 bases). The CDR3 loop spans 16 amino acids. Germline V gene sequence: CDR1 MGHRA, CDR2 YSYEKL. V was shortened by 1 base and J by 2 bases, with 14 bases between the two germline ends.

The chain employs TRBV3-1 (or the pseudogene TRBV3-2) and TRBJ2-3, with TRBD2 as a possible D gene (6 bases). CDR3 size: 14 residues. V shed 3 bases and J shed 5 bases, with 12 bases lying between them. Per the germline V gene, CDR1 is LGHDT and CDR2 is YNNKEL (reference sequence). CDR3 sequence reads: CASSQAWEEDTQYF. CDR3 DNA: TGTGCCAGCAGCCAGGCCTGGGAGGAAGATACGCAGTATTTT.

The V call is TRBV19, the J call TRBJ2-4; D gene uncertain. Trimming left V 5 bases short and J 0 bases short, with 11 bases between. CDR1 and CDR2 from the germline V gene are LNHDA and SQIVND (reference sequence). There are 15 residues in the CDR3. CDR3 loop: CASSPQTLAKNIQYF. Written as DNA, the CDR3 is TGTGCCAGTAGTCCACAGACATTAGCCAAAAACATTCAGTACTTC. Using reference TRBV19 and TRBJ2-4 for the parts outside the CDR3, the full variable domain is DGGITQSPKYLFRKEGQNVTLSCEQNLNHDAMYWYRQDPGQGLRLIYYSQIVNDFQKGDIAEGYSVSREKKESFPLTVTSAQKNPTAFYLCASSPQTLAKNIQYFGAGTRLSVL.

The chain carries TRBV7-9 and TRBJ2-1; 9 bases map to TRBD1. The ends lost 3 bases at V and 6 bases at J; junction bases unmatched: 0. The CDR3 totals 13 residues. From germline, CDR1 is SEHNR and CDR2 FQNEAQ (reference sequence). DNA of the CDR3: TGTGCCAGCAGCTTGGGACAGGGCAATGAGCAGTTCTTC. Its translation: CASSLGQGNEQFF.

Only one count was recorded for this clone. The V gene is TRBV28, the J gene TRBJ2-1, with 7 bases fitting TRBD2. Per germline, CDR1 MDHEN and CDR2 SYDVKM. The CDR3 is made up of 15 amino acids. V trimming: 7 bases; J trimming: 7 bases; junction bases outside the gene matches: 13. The CDR3 protein is CASTSSGRAGNEQFF. The DNA for the CDR3 is TGTGCCAGCACCTCTAGTGGGAGGGCGGGGAATGAGCAGTTCTTC.

V gene TRBV5-1 combines with J gene TRBJ2-7; 9 bases are a match to TRBD1. Trimming at V came to 4 bases and at J to 4 bases, leaving 9 bases not matched to a gene. The CDR3 extends over 15 amino acids. Germline loops: CDR1 SGHRS, CDR2 YFSETQ. The CDR3 sequence: CASSLLTGGRYEQYF. CDR3 DNA: TGCGCCAGCAGCCTCCTAACAGGGGGCAGGTACGAGCAGTACTTC.

J is TRBJ2-1 and V is TRBV11-3; D unclear. The germline V gene has CDR1 SGHNT and CDR2 YENEEA. The ends were cut back, 1 base at V and 5 bases at J, with 15 bases in the middle. CDR3 length equals 16 residues. CDR3 in amino acids: CASSLAPAYPDNEQFF. The CDR3 DNA reads TGTGCCAGCAGCTTAGCCCCAGCGTACCCCGACAATGAGCAGTTCTTC.

This clone showed up just once. V and J are TRBV14 and TRBJ1-4, with D hard to call. Trimming took 4 bases from V and 2 from J, leaving 11 bases between them. The V gene's germline CDR1 is SGHDN and CDR2 FVKESK. The CDR3 length is 15 residues. Written as DNA, the CDR3 is TGTGCCAGCAGCCCCGTTTGGAGTACTAATGAAAAACTGTTTTTT. Translating it yields CASSPVWSTNEKLFF.

The V and J genes are TRBV27 and TRBJ1-3, with TRBD1 matching 7 bases. V lost 6 bases, J lost 0 bases, and 20 bases stayed unmatched. Germline V CDR1 and CDR2: MNHEY, SMNVEV (reference sequence). The CDR3 runs to 20 residues. The CDR3 spells CASSPLDREEEYSSGNTIYF. Here the CDR3 DNA reads TGTGCCAGCAGCCCTCTCGACAGGGAAGAGGAGTACAGCTCTGGAAACACCATATATTTT.

This clone is a singleton in its sample. J is TRBJ2-7 and V is TRBV15, with D maybe TRBD2 (6 bases). Germline V gives CDR1 LNHNV, CDR2 YYDKDF (reference sequence). This CDR3 contains 14 residues. The V gene lost 0 bases and the J gene lost 5 bases, with 11 bases spanning the gap. The CDR3 nucleotides read TGTGCCACCAGCAGAGACCCGGGAGCGGACGAGCAGTACTTC. Protein sequence: CATSRDPGADEQYF.

This clone was observed a few times. This chain links TRBV7-3 with TRBJ2-1, with D uncertain. The germline V gene encodes CDR1 SGHTA and CDR2 FQGTGA. The CDR3 has 16 amino acids. Trimming stripped 2 bases from V and 3 bases from J, with 14 bases between. The CDR3 is CASSLSGRGIYNEQFF. DNA for the CDR3: TGTGCCAGCAGCTTATCTGGTCGCGGAATCTACAATGAGCAGTTCTTC.

This chain joins TRBV5-4 and TRBJ1-2; perhaps TRBD1 as D (6 bases). V was cut by 6 bases and J by 8 bases, with 20 bases left in between. The CDR3 has 14 amino acids. Germline V gene lookup returns CDR1 SGHNT and CDR2 YYREEE (reference sequence). The CDR3: CASTTVGGREGYTF. As DNA, the CDR3 is TGTGCCAGCACCACCGTAGGGGGAAGGGAAGGCTACACCTTC.

This chain links TRBV7-3 with TRBJ2-3; 7 nucleotides match TRBD2. Germline lookup yields CDR1 SGHTA and CDR2 FQGTGA. With 2 bases clipped from V and 3 bases from J, the junction kept 5 bases outside the gene matches. The CDR3 has 15 residues. The CDR3 coding sequence is TGTGCCAGCAGCTTAGTGGGAGCGGGGACAGATACGCAGTATTTT. The encoded protein is CASSLVGAGTDTQYF.

The chain employs TRBV5-4 and TRBJ2-7, with 9 bases fitting TRBD1. V dropped 4 bases and J dropped 6; count of bases not matched to a gene: 11. This CDR3 contains 15 residues. CDR1 and CDR2 (germline): SGHNT, YYREEE (reference sequence). The CDR3 loop is CASSLGTGHPIEQYF. The CDR3 DNA reads TGTGCCAGCAGCCTAGGGACAGGGCACCCCATCGAGCAGTACTTC.

The chain couples TRBV5-1 to TRBJ2-5; no reliable D call. CDR1 and CDR2 from the germline V gene are SGHRS and YFSETQ. The CDR3 is 12 residues long. The V end lost 0 bases, the J end lost 5 bases, and 5 bases lay between the germline ends. CDR3 nucleotides: TGCGCCAGCAGCTTGGGGAGCGAGACCCAGTACTTC. As protein: CASSLGSETQYF.

The chain uses TRBV5-6 and TRBJ2-1; maybe TRBD1 (6 bases). Germline V gene sequence: CDR1 SGHDT, CDR2 YYEEEE. Trimming cost V 5 bases and J 10 bases, with 13 bases left between them. This CDR3 contains 12 residues. The CDR3 is CASSRDTGEQFF. The CDR3 coding sequence is TGTGCCAGCAGTCGGGACACAGGGGAGCAGTTCTTC.

The chain links TRBV24-1 to TRBJ1-1; TRBD1 matches at 10 bases. Germline V gene data show CDR1 as KGHDR and CDR2 as SFDVKD. V shed 3 bases, J shed 6 bases, and the junction held 9 bases outside the gene matches. The CDR3 has 16 residues. The CDR3 here is CATSDRKTGGLAEAFF. The DNA of the CDR3 is TGTGCCACCAGTGATCGTAAGACAGGGGGCTTGGCTGAAGCTTTCTTT.

The rearrangement links TRBV30 to TRBJ2-5; D is perhaps TRBD1 (6 bases). Per the germline V gene, CDR1 is GTSNPN and CDR2 is SVGIG (reference sequence). There are 15 residues in the CDR3. V lost 2 bases and J lost 1, with 14 bases in between. Here the CDR3 DNA reads TGTGCCTGGAGTTCACTACAGGGTGCCCAAGAGACCCAGTACTTC. Translated, it gives CAWSSLQGAQETQYF.

The CDR3 spells CASSLDRSYEQYF. CDR3 sequence (DNA): TGTGCCAGCAGCTTGGACAGGTCCTACGAGCAGTACTTC. The chain uses TRBV5-4 and TRBJ2-7, with TRBD1 as a possible D gene (5 bases). Germline V gene data show CDR1 as SGHNT and CDR2 as YYREEE (reference sequence). This CDR3 spans 13 amino acids. V gave up 0 bases and J gave up 1 base, with 5 bases separating them. The whole variable domain, filled in from reference TRBV5-4 and TRBJ2-7, reads ETGVTQSPTHLIKTRGQQVTLRCSSQSGHNTVSWYQQALGQGPQFIFQYYREEENGRGNFPPRFSGLQFPNYSSELNVNALELDDSALYLCASSLDRSYEQYFGPGTRLTVT.